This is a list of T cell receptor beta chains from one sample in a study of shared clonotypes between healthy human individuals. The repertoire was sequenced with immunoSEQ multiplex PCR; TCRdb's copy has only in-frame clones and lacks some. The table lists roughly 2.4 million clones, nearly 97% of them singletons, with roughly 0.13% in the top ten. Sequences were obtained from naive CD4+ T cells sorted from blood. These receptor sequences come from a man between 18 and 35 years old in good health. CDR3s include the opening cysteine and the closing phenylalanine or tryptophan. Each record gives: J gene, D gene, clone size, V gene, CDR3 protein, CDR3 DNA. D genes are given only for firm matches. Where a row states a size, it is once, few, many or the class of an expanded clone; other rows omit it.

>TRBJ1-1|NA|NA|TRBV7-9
CASSSGTINTEAFF
TGTGCCAGCAGCTCGGGGACAATAAACACTGAAGCTTTCTTT
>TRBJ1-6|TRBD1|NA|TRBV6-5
CASRATGANNSPLHF
TGTGCCAGCAGGGCGACAGGGGCAAATAATTCACCCCTCCACTTT
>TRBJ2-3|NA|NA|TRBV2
CASSEASGASTDTQYF
TGTGCCAGCAGTGAAGCTAGCGGAGCTAGCACAGATACGCAGTATTTT
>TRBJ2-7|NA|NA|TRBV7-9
CASSTSAGRYEQYF
TGTGCCAGCAGCACAAGTGCCGGGAGATACGAGCAGTACTTC
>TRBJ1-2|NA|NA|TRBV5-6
CASSASGGRANYGYTF
TGTGCCAGCAGCGCATCGGGGGGAAGAGCTAACTATGGCTACACCTTC
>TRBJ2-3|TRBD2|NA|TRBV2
CASSEASGIDTQYF
TGTGCCAGTTCGGAGGCTAGCGGGATCGATACGCAGTATTTT
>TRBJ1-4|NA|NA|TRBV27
CASSFRANEKLFF
TGTGCCAGCAGTTTCCGAGCTAATGAAAAACTGTTTTTT
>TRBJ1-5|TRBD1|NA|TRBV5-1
CASSLGDRGPNQPQHF
TGCGCCAGCAGCTTGGGGGACAGGGGGCCGAATCAGCCCCAGCATTTT
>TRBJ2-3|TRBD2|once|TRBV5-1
CASSLGLAGGLSTDTQYF
TGCGCCAGCAGCTTGGGACTAGCGGGGGGGCTGAGCACAGATACGCAGTATTTT
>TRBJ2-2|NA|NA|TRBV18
CASSPPLRTGELFF
TGTGCCAGCTCACCACCCCTACGTACCGGGGAGCTGTTTTTT
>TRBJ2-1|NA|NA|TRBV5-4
CASSLAGVNNEQFF
TGTGCCAGCAGCTTGGCAGGGGTCAACAATGAGCAGTTCTTC
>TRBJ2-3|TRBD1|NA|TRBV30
CAWGTGADTQYF
TGTGCCTGGGGGACAGGGGCAGATACGCAGTATTTT
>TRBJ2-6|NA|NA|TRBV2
CASTSGANVLTF
TGTGCCAGCACGTCCGGGGCCAACGTCCTGACTTTC
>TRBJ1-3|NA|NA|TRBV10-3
CAISETSSGNTIYF
TGTGCCATCAGTGAAACCAGCTCTGGAAACACCATATATTTT
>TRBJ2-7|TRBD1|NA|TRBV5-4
CASSPRDRVGEQYF
TGTGCCAGCAGCCCCCGGGACAGGGTTGGAGAGCAGTACTTC
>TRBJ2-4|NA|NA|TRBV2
CASSDLWPAKNIQYF
TGTGCCAGCAGTGATTTATGGCCAGCCAAAAACATTCAGTACTTC
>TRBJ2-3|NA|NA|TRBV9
CASSVGGGASDTQYF
TGTGCCAGCAGCGTAGGTGGGGGGGCCTCAGATACGCAGTATTTT
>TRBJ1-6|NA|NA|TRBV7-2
CASSLAGLQKSPLHF
TGTGCCAGCAGCTTAGCTGGGCTTCAGAAATCACCCCTCCACTTT
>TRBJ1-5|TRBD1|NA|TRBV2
CASRITVTGVNPGQPQHF
TGTGCCAGCAGAATAACGGTGACAGGGGTAAACCCAGGGCAGCCCCAGCATTTT
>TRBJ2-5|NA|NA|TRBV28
CASSLSGRETQYF
TGTGCCAGCAGTTTATCAGGGCGGGAGACCCAGTACTTC
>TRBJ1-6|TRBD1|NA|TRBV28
CASSPGDRGLEALHF
TGTGCCAGCAGTCCCGGGGACAGGGGTTTGGAGGCCCTCCACTTT
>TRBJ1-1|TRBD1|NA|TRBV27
CASSRAGTGGFTEAFF
TGTGCCAGCAGCCGCGCCGGGACAGGGGGCTTCACTGAAGCTTTCTTT